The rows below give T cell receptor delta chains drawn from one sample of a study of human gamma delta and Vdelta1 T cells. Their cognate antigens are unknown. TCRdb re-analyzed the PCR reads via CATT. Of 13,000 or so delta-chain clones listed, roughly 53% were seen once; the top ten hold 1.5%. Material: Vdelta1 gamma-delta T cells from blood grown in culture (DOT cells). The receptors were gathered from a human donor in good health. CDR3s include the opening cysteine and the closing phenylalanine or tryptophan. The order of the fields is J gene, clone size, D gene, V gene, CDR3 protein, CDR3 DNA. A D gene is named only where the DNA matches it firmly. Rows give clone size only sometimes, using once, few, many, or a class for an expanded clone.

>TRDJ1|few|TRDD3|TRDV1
CALGELGSNSLGEDTDKLIF
TGTGCTCTTGGGGAACTGGGATCCAATTCCCTGGGGGAGGACACCGATAAACTCATCTTT
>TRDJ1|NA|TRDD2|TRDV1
CALGEKTAPPSYTPQDVGAYTDKLIF
TGTGCTCTTGGGGAAAAAACCGCTCCGCCTTCCTACACGCCCCAAGATGTTGGAGCGTACACCGATAAACTCATCTTT
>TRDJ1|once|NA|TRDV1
CALGEVVLTSTDKLIF
TGTGCTCTTGGGGAAGTGGTCCTTACTTCCACCGATAAACTCATCTTT
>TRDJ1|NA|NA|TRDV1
CALGELWSGYVALAKYTDKLIF
TGTGCTCTTGGGGAACTTTGGTCAGGCTACGTCGCACTGGCCAAGTACACCGATAAACTCATCTTT
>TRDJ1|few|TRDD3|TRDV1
CALGELGVDWGITSKLIF
TGTGCTCTTGGGGAACTAGGGGTAGACTGGGGGATAACGTCGAAACTCATCTTT
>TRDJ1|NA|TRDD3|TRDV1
CALGEPLGVTRGGYEGTDKLIF
TGTGCTCTTGGGGAACCGCTAGGAGTGACACGAGGGGGATACGAGGGAACCGATAAACTCATCTTT
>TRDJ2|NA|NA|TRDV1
CALGENVRIPYWEGAAQLFF
TGTGCTCTTGGGGAGAACGTCCGCATCCCGTACTGGGAGGGGGCAGCACAACTCTTCTTT
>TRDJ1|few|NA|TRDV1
CALGKRTFIGVVDRTDKLIF
TGTGCTCTTGGGAAGCGGACGTTTATTGGGGTTGTGGATCGCACCGATAAACTCATCTTT
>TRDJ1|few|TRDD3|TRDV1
CALGELPGLGDRMRTDKLIF
TGTGCTCTTGGGGAACTTCCGGGGCTGGGGGACCGGATGAGGACCGATAAACTCATCTTT
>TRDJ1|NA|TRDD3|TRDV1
CALGELVSSSAGDTVNKLIF
TGTGCTCTTGGGGAACTCGTGTCCTCCTCGGCTGGGGATACGGTCAATAAACTCATCTTT
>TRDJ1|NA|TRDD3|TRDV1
CALGEPLLPTGALGDTSDKLIF
TGTGCTCTTGGGGAACCTCTCCTTCCTACGGGTGCTCTGGGGGATACCTCCGATAAACTCATCTTT
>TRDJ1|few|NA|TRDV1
CALGDQWHESTTDKLIF
TGTGCTCTTGGGGACCAGTGGCACGAGAGTACGACCGATAAACTCATCTTT
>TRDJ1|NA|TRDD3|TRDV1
CAPGEHPFSQWGIEEDTDKLIF
TGTGCTCCTGGGGAACACCCCTTCTCCCAGTGGGGGATAGAAGAGGACACCGATAAACTCATCTTT
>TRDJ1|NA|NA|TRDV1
CALGENPFPKLIF
TGTGCTCTTGGGGAAAACCCCTTCCCAAAACTCATCTTT
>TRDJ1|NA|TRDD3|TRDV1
CALGELLKSWGIRGPSLIGDKLIF
TGTGCTCTTGGGGAACTCTTGAAAAGCTGGGGGATACGGGGCCCTAGTCTTATCGGCGATAAACTCATCTTT
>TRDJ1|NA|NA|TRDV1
CALGELTLTDKLIF
TGTGCTCTTGGGGAACTCACACTCACCGATAAACTCATCTTT
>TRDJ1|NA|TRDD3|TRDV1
CALGDSGLPLILGDTSAYKLIF
TGTGCTCTTGGGGACTCCGGCCTTCCCTTAATACTGGGGGATACGTCAGCTTATAAACTCATCTTT